The TCR beta chain under discussion was sequenced for a study of blood T cell repertoires in COVID-19. In the original processing: By means of reference gene primer amplification, nucleated cell counts were estimated. Data came from immunoSEQ multiplex PCR; TCRdb stores just in-frame clones and leaves some out. V and J calls plus clone size are reproduced from that table; the DNA served to infer D and trimming. The sample lists 450,000 or so clones; roughly nine tenths were seen once. CDR3 length: 15 residues. Trimming left V 5 bases short and J 1 base short, with 15 bases between. Germline V gene sequence: CDR1 SGHAT, CDR2 FQNNGV.

The origin of this receptor is a man younger than 35 with COVID-19, enrolled during active disease. Source material: peripheral blood. The J gene is TRBJ2-7, the V gene TRBV11-2; tentatively, D is TRBD2 (5 bases). CDR3 nucleotide sequence: TGTGCCAGCAGCCCGGGGTGGAAGGGATCCTACGAGCAGTACTTC. Its translation: CASSPGWKGSYEQYF.